Following are 25 T cell receptor beta chains from one sample sequenced in a study of cytomegalovirus exposure and HLA in healthy donors. PCR involved 60 Vbeta and 13 Jbeta primers. Libraries were prepared by immunoSEQ multiplex PCR; TCRdb keeps only in-frame clonotypes and omits some of them. The sample has over 100,000 clones; around 66% are singletons. Sequenced: PBMCs. These receptors originate from a man between 18 and 35 years old in good health and CMV-seronegative.

The CDR3 sequence is CASSRQEYNNEQFF. The CDR3 DNA is TGTGCCAGCAGTAGACAGGAGTATAACAATGAGCAGTTCTTC. The gene calls are TRBV6-5 and TRBJ2-1; D might be TRBD1 (6 bases). CDR3 size: 14 residues. Trimming cost V 5 bases and J 5 bases, with 13 bases left between them. Germline V CDR1 and CDR2: MNHEY, SVGAGI.

The chain recombines TRBV19 with TRBJ2-2, with TRBD2 as a possible D gene (6 bases). The CDR3 totals 14 residues. The germline V gene encodes CDR1 LNHDA and CDR2 SQIVND (reference sequence). V was shortened by 5 bases and J by 2 bases, with 9 bases between the two germline ends. The CDR3 DNA is TGTGCCAGTAGTCAGGGACTTAACACCGGGGAGCTGTTTTTT. Protein sequence: CASSQGLNTGELFF.

The rearrangement joins TRBV4-2 to TRBJ2-1, with 11 nucleotides matching TRBD1. Trimming took 0 bases from V and 6 from J; bases not matched to a gene: 7. The V gene's germline CDR1 is LGHNA and CDR2 YNFKEQ. The CDR3 sequence is 17 residues long. CDR3: CASSQDPGQGARNEQFF. The CDR3, as DNA: TGTGCCAGCAGCCAAGATCCCGGACAGGGGGCGCGCAATGAGCAGTTCTTC.

The J gene is TRBJ1-2, the V gene TRBV30, with 8 bases that match TRBD1. CDR3 length: 15 amino acids. Looked up from germline, CDR1 is GTSNPN and CDR2 is SVGIG (reference sequence). The V and J ends lost 2 bases and 0 bases, in that order; junction bases with no gene match: 5. This CDR3 is CAWSRRTGPNYGYTF. The CDR3 nucleotides read TGTGCCTGGAGTCGTCGGACAGGGCCTAACTATGGCTACACCTTC.

This chain links TRBV25-1 with TRBJ1-2; maybe TRBD1 (5 bases). The V gene's germline CDR1 is MGHDK and CDR2 SYGVNS. V lost 5 bases and J lost 6, with 13 bases in between. The CDR3 has 13 residues. The CDR3 sequence is CASSKPGRNGYTF. DNA for the CDR3: TGTGCCAGCAGTAAACCAGGGAGGAATGGCTACACCTTC.

J is TRBJ1-5 and V is TRBV5-1; 10 bases map to TRBD1. CDR3 length: 16 residues. The V gene's germline CDR1 is SGHRS and CDR2 YFSETQ. V was clipped by 0 bases and J by 1 base; unmatched bases: 1. In nucleotides, the CDR3 is TGCGCCAGCAGCTTGGGGGACAGGGGAAGCAATCAGCCCCAGCATTTT. Translated: CASSLGDRGSNQPQHF.

CDR3 bases: TGTGCCAGCAGTGTCGACAGGGTCTATGGGAACACTGAAGCTTTCTTT. Encoded protein: CASSVDRVYGNTEAFF. J is TRBJ1-1 and V is TRBV2; 7 bases are a match to TRBD1. Losses at the gene ends were 4 bases for V and 1 base for J; bases not matched to a gene: 9. The CDR3 consists of 16 residues. Per the germline V gene, CDR1 is SNHLY and CDR2 is FYNNEI.

The rearrangement links TRBV14 to TRBJ2-7; D is undetermined. CDR3 length: 15 amino acids. The V end was cut by 1 base, the J end by 3 bases, with 13 bases between. Germline assignment: CDR1 SGHDN and CDR2 FVKESK. The CDR3 coding sequence is TGTGCCAGCAGCCAAGGATCACAACAAATCTACGAGCAGTACTTC. It codes for CASSQGSQQIYEQYF.

The chain uses TRBV10-3 and TRBJ2-4, with TRBD2 matching 14 bases. This CDR3 spans 15 amino acids. Germline trimming cut 4 bases from V and 4 bases from J; bases unmatched to any gene: 0. The germline CDR1 and CDR2 sequences are ENHRY and SYGVKD. Written as DNA, the CDR3 is TGTGCCATCAGTGGGACTAGCGGGGGGAAAAACATTCAGTACTTC. Its protein is CAISGTSGGKNIQYF.

Only a few counts were recorded for this clone. The genes are TRBV28 and TRBJ1-2, with TRBD1 matching 10 bases. This CDR3 contains 15 residues. Germline CDR1 reads MDHEN; CDR2 reads SYDVKM. Trimming at V came to 4 bases and at J to 2 bases, leaving 4 bases not matched to a gene. CDR3 loop: CASSSLGQGNYGYTF. The CDR3 region has the DNA TGTGCCAGCAGTTCCCTGGGACAGGGGAACTATGGCTACACCTTC.

The chain is built from TRBV4-2 and TRBJ2-1; weak D call: TRBD1 (6 bases). Germline V lookup: CDR1 LGHNA, CDR2 YNFKEQ. Trimming removed 4 bases at V and 5 bases at J, with 12 bases between. The CDR3 is 14 amino acids. Written as DNA, the CDR3 is TGTGCCAGCAGCCGACAGGACCGAAACAATGAGCAGTTCTTC. Translation gives CASSRQDRNNEQFF.

The rearrangement links TRBV29-1 to TRBJ2-1; D is possibly TRBD2 (5 bases). The CDR3 runs 14 residues. From germline, CDR1 is SQVTM and CDR2 ANQGSEA. Trimming left V 3 bases short and J 10 bases short, with 19 bases between. The CDR3 sequence: CSVEWFRGSGEQFF. The DNA of the CDR3 is TGCAGCGTTGAGTGGTTCCGGGGATCGGGCGAGCAGTTCTTC.

This chain links TRBV7-9 with TRBJ2-5; 9 positions agree with TRBD2. With 11 bases clipped from V and 6 bases from J, the junction kept 10 bases outside the gene matches. The CDR3 has 13 amino acids. Per the germline V gene, CDR1 is SEHNR and CDR2 is FQNEAQ (reference sequence). DNA for the CDR3: TGTGCCGCGGGAACAGGGACTAGCCAGACCCAGTACTTC. Residues: CAAGTGTSQTQYF.

In this sample, this clone turned up a few times. The chain recombines TRBV18 with TRBJ2-2, with 9 positions matching TRBD2. There are 19 residues in the CDR3. The trim removed 3 bases at V and 0 bases at J, leaving 11 bases unmatched. Germline V CDR1 and CDR2: KGHSH, LQKENI. CDR3 bases: TGTGCCAGCTCACCTCTACCCCCAGCGGGGGGACCGAACACCGGGGAGCTGTTTTTT. Translating gives CASSPLPPAGGPNTGELFF.

The rearrangement links TRBV6-5 to TRBJ2-7; D is unclear. The V and J ends lost 5 bases and 4 bases respectively, with 15 bases between them. The CDR3 extends over 14 amino acids. Germline V gives CDR1 MNHEY, CDR2 SVGAGI. The CDR3 coding sequence is TGTGCCAGCAGTCGCCAACAGTACATGTACGAGCAGTACTTC. It specifies CASSRQQYMYEQYF.

This clone has just one count. The genes are TRBV6-5 and TRBJ2-7; 11 bases match TRBD1. Germline CDR1 is MNHEY and CDR2 is SVGAGI. The ends lost 7 bases at V and 6 bases at J; junction bases unmatched: 5. The CDR3 totals 13 residues. The CDR3 protein is CASTEGQGVEQYF. The CDR3 nucleotides read TGTGCCAGCACCGAGGGACAGGGGGTCGAGCAGTACTTC.

This chain joins TRBV19 and TRBJ1-5, with a possible D match to TRBD1 (5 bases). The CDR3 length is 13 residues. Trimming stripped 3 bases from V and 6 bases from J, with 9 bases between. Germline-derived CDR1 and CDR2 are LNHDA and SQIVND (reference sequence). CDR3 coding DNA: TGTGCCAGTAGTATGGGGCATGTTCAGCCCCAGCATTTT. Amino acids: CASSMGHVQPQHF.

J is TRBJ1-5 and V is TRBV28; 10 nucleotides match TRBD1. The germline CDR1 and CDR2 sequences are MDHEN and SYDVKM. V trimming: 2 bases; J trimming: 6 bases; junction bases outside the gene matches: 4. CDR3 length equals 15 residues. This CDR3 is CASSLMGTGVQPQHF. In DNA, the CDR3 is TGTGCCAGCAGTTTAATGGGGACAGGGGTTCAGCCCCAGCATTTT. The complete variable domain, with remaining parts taken from reference TRBV28 and TRBJ1-5, reads DVKVTQSSRYLVKRTGEKVFLECVQDMDHENMFWYRQDPGLGLRLIYFSYDVKMKEKGDIPEGYSVSREKKERFSLILESASTNQTSMYLCASSLMGTGVQPQHFGDGTRLSIL.

This clone was counted between two and nine times. Other nucleotide sequences from this sample produce the same CDR3. This chain connects TRBV19 to TRBJ1-1; 7 nucleotides line up with TRBD1. The CDR3 contains 14 residues. V shed 3 bases and J 4 bases; nucleotides not matched to a gene: 5. The germline V gene encodes CDR1 LNHDA and CDR2 SQIVND (reference sequence). The CDR3 region is CASSIRAGGTEAFF. CDR3 coding DNA: TGTGCCAGTAGTATCCGGGCAGGGGGCACTGAAGCTTTCTTT. The full variable domain, with the rest looked up from reference TRBV19 and TRBJ1-1, is DGGITQSPKYLFRKEGQNVTLSCEQNLNHDAMYWYRQDPGQGLRLIYYSQIVNDFQKGDIAEGYSVSREKKESFPLTVTSAQKNPTAFYLCASSIRAGGTEAFFGQGTRLTVV.

CDR3 coding DNA: TGTGCCAGTAGTATAGGGACAGGAGAAATCTACGAGCAGTACTTC. This encodes CASSIGTGEIYEQYF. The genes are TRBV19 and TRBJ2-7; 7 bases align to TRBD1. The CDR3 is made up of 15 amino acids. Germline V CDR1 and CDR2: LNHDA, SQIVND (reference sequence). V was pared by 1 base and J by 3 bases, with 6 bases of the junction left unmatched.

V is TRBV5-5 and J is TRBJ2-5; the D is unclear. Trimming removed 2 bases at V and 5 bases at J, with 19 bases between. CDR3 length equals 16 residues. Germline V CDR1 and CDR2: SGHKS, YYEKEE (reference sequence). The chain's CDR3 is CASSFVWLKMSETQYF. The CDR3 region has the DNA TGTGCCAGCAGCTTTGTATGGCTCAAGATGTCGGAGACCCAGTACTTC.

This clone was detected only a few times. The V call is TRBV30, the J call TRBJ1-1; tentative D call: TRBD1 (5 bases). Germline V gene data show CDR1 as GTSNPN and CDR2 as SVGIG (reference sequence). The ends were cut back, 5 bases at V and 7 bases at J, with 20 bases in the middle. The CDR3 covers 14 residues. Here the CDR3 reads CAWWIWGGPFEAFF. The CDR3 DNA reads TGTGCCTGGTGGATTTGGGGGGGTCCGTTTGAAGCTTTCTTT.

The rearrangement links TRBV6-1 to TRBJ1-2, with 9 bases aligning to TRBD1. The germline gives CDR1 MNHNS, CDR2 SASEGT. The V segment lost 5 bases and the J segment 8 bases; nucleotides outside the gene matches: 12. The CDR3 extends over 15 amino acids. Here the CDR3 reads CASSLTGGALGGYTF. The CDR3 nucleotides are TGTGCCAGCAGTCTAACAGGGGGCGCGTTGGGCGGCTACACCTTC.

The count of this clone is one. An end of the junction does not agree with germline; a read error may underlie this. Other DNA sequences in the same sample also yield this CDR3. The chain couples TRBV6-1 to TRBJ1-1, with unresolved D. The germline CDR1 and CDR2 sequences are MNHNS and SASEGT. This CDR3 is built from 14 residues. The CDR3 bases are TGTGCCAGCAGTGATGGAGCCATGAACACTGAAGCCTTCTTT. Protein sequence: CASSDGAMNTEAFF.

This chain links TRBV6-1 with TRBJ2-2; a weak D match, TRBD2 (6 bases). Looked up from germline, CDR1 is MNHNS and CDR2 is SASEGT. The CDR3 covers 14 residues. V shed 10 bases and J shed 0 bases, with 12 bases lying between them. The CDR3, as DNA: TGTGCCACTCGGAGGGGCACGAACACCGGGGAGCTGTTTTTT. As protein: CATRRGTNTGELFF.